This T cell receptor (beta chain) is from a study of shared T cell receptors in the human thymus. Sequencing was performed with immunoSEQ multiplex PCR; in TCRdb, only in-frame clones are kept and a portion is missing. This sample has about 660,000 clones; more than 75% occur once, and the top ten carry 0.0095% to 0.011%. This CDR3 is built from 19 residues. Trimming removed 6 bases from V and 0 bases from J; junction bases left unmatched: 19. The sample was also linked to a second study, of human thymus T cells. That investigation notes: Healthy Finnish infants having corrective surgery for congenital heart defects served as donors. In corrective heart surgery, resections were taken, and these provided the thymus tissue. Related reports documented highly overlapping thymic repertoires among unrelated individuals.

The specimen was thymocytes. The chain joins TRBV6-7 to TRBJ2-5; TRBD1 matches 7 bases. TRBV6-7 is an ORF for which the function is uncertain. The clonotype was recovered from a boy under three years old with a congenital heart defect. The CDR3 DNA reads as TGTGCCAGCAGACCGGACACAGGGGATAAAACCCCGTACCAAGAGACCCAGTACTTC. Translated: CASRPDTGDKTPYQETQYF.